This T cell receptor beta chain was sequenced in a study of shared clonotypes between healthy human individuals. For the study at large: The plates for each donor numbered three CD4 naive, three CD4 memory, two CD8 naive and one CD8 memory.

Execution of the assay was at deep level. Assay used: immunoSEQ multiplex PCR; TCRdb lists only in-frame clones, some missing. The sample has 700,000 or so clones; about 78% are singletons. All of the donors resided in Nashville, Tennessee, and each was a Caucasian adult. This clone was seen a handful of times. Sequenced input: memory CD4+ T cells sorted from blood. Subset of the sample: CD45RA-negative fraction. This clonotype originated in a woman aged 25 to 39 in good health.

The CDR3 is CASSRSLASVGETQYF. In DNA, the CDR3 is TGCGCCAGCAGCCGAAGTCTGGCTAGCGTTGGCGAGACCCAGTACTTC. The V call is TRBV5-1, the J call TRBJ2-5; possible D gene TRBD2, 6 bases. V was clipped by 4 bases and J by 5 bases, with 21 bases between them. In germline, CDR1 is SGHRS, CDR2 YFSETQ. This CDR3 contains 16 residues.